The 26 T cell receptor beta chains in this list originate from one sample, sequenced in a study of CD8 T cells in ankylosing spondylitis (TCRdb year 2017). Receptor amplification or capture employed 5' RACE. Instrument on record: Illumina HiSeq 2500. Through fastp at Q25 and MiXCR, TCRdb rebuilt clones from the public reads, retaining in-frame beta chains. Rows with one shared CDR3 protein collapse into an entry with the most common genes and DNA. Present in this sample are about 220,000 distinct CDR3 sequences, approximately 10% of which were seen just once. The ten largest clones add up to under 25% of the sample. Sequences were obtained from blood, either unsorted or a sorted T cell fraction (not recorded which). These receptors were collected from a male donor with ankylosing spondylitis or in good health (not recorded which).

This clonotype was detected many times. J is TRBJ2-4 and V is TRBV12-3 or TRBV12-4; D may be TRBD1 or TRBD2 (5 bases each). The V end lost 8 bases, the J end lost 10 bases, and 15 bases lay between the germline ends. The CDR3 has 12 residues. This CDR3 reads CASGRRGEIQYF. The CDR3 DNA reads as TGTGCCAGCGGTAGACGGGGCGAAATTCAGTACTTC.

This clonotype was recorded at least ten times. This rearrangement joins TRBV20-1 to TRBJ2-5; D not resolved. This CDR3 contains 13 residues. Germline V gives CDR1 DFQATT, CDR2 SNEGSKA (reference sequence). Trimming stripped 6 bases from V and 4 bases from J, with 15 bases between. CDR3 bases: TGCAGTGCCCAAGGACCGGGTCTAGAGACCCAGTACTTC. This translates into CSAQGPGLETQYF.

Points on this clonotype: A much more abundant neighbour one base away suggests this may be a read error. V usage is TRBV5-1 and J usage is TRBJ2-2, with 8 bases matching TRBD2. The V gene end was trimmed by 4 bases and the J gene end by 4 bases; junction bases not matched to a gene: 6. Germline V gene lookup returns CDR1 SGHRS and CDR2 YFSETQ. The CDR3 runs 15 residues. CDR3 amino acids: CASSATSARTGELFF. CDR3 DNA sequence: TGCGCCAGCAGCGCGACTAGCGCGCGCACCGGGGAGCTGTTTTTT.

The CDR3 protein is CATEGVTDTQYF. For the CDR3, the DNA is TGTGCCACCGAGGGGGTCACAGATACGCAGTATTTT. The V call is TRBV15, the J call TRBJ2-3, with D maybe TRBD1 (6 bases). Trimming removed 8 bases at V and 2 bases at J, with 8 bases between. CDR1 LNHNV and CDR2 YYDKDF come from the germline V gene (reference sequence). This CDR3 spans 12 amino acids.

Details on this clonotype: A much larger clone sits a single nucleotide away, making a read error possible. This chain connects TRBV20-1 to TRBJ2-1; 7 bases are shared with TRBD1. The CDR3 totals 15 residues. Germline values: CDR1 DFQATT, CDR2 SNEGSKA (reference sequence). CDR3 region: CSARDRQGPYNERFF. CDR3 nucleotides: TGCAGTGCTAGAGATAGACAGGGCCCATACAATGAGCGGTTCTTC.

V is TRBV20-1 and J is TRBJ1-6, with D maybe TRBD1 (5 bases). Trimming removed 5 bases at V and 7 bases at J, with 24 bases between. The germline V gene has CDR1 DFQATT and CDR2 SNEGSKA (reference sequence). The CDR3 has 17 amino acids. As DNA, the CDR3 is TGCAGTGCTCGATCGAACACGGAGGGGAAACGGAATTCACCCCTCCACTTT. Translation: CSARSNTEGKRNSPLHF.

This clonotype was recorded at least ten times. V gene TRBV7-8 combines with J gene TRBJ2-1; unclear D gene. V lost 5 bases, J lost 0 bases, and 11 bases lay in between. There are 15 residues in the CDR3. Germline assignment: CDR1 SGHVS and CDR2 FQNEAQ. This CDR3 is CASSPPPASYNEQFF. As DNA, the CDR3 is TGTGCCAGCAGCCCCCCCCCAGCCTCCTACAATGAGCAGTTCTTC.

In its sample, this clonotype was seen many times. The V and J genes are TRBV27 and TRBJ2-3; maybe TRBD2 (6 bases). V was shortened by 8 bases and J by 0 bases, with 12 bases between the two germline ends. The CDR3 contains 14 residues. Germline V lookup: CDR1 MNHEY, CDR2 SMNVEV (reference sequence). CDR3 sequence reads: CASGRAGSTDTQYF. The CDR3 DNA reads TGTGCCAGCGGGCGGGCGGGAAGCACAGATACGCAGTATTTT.

In this sample, this clonotype turned up a few times. The J gene is TRBJ2-5, the V gene TRBV24-1; 9 positions match TRBD1. Germline V CDR1 and CDR2: KGHDR, SFDVKD. The J segment lost 5 bases and the V segment lost 6 bases, leaving 6 bases of the junction unmatched. CDR3 length: 14 amino acids. The CDR3 DNA reads as TGTGCCACCAGTCAGACAGGGGGGGTTGAGACCCAGTACTTC. Translation: CATSQTGGVETQYF.

This clonotype appeared a few times. The CDR3 sequence: CASSSTGAPLNTEAFF. The CDR3 nucleotides are TGCGCCAGCTCCTCAACAGGGGCTCCACTCAACACTGAAGCTTTCTTT. The chain joins TRBV10-2 to TRBJ1-1, with TRBD1 identical over 7 bases. V trimming: 8 bases; J trimming: 2 bases; junction bases outside the gene matches: 14. The CDR3 extends over 16 amino acids. The germline CDR1 and CDR2 sequences are WSHSY and SAAADI.

This clonotype occurred many times. CDR3 region: CSVVSDTTYEQYF. CDR3 bases: TGCAGCGTTGTCTCTGACACAACCTACGAGCAGTACTTC. The chain has TRBV29-1 and TRBJ2-7, with D unresolved. The CDR3 has 13 amino acids. Trimming stripped 4 bases from V and 2 bases from J, with 12 bases between. CDR1 and CDR2 (germline): SQVTM, ANQGSEA.

DNA for the CDR3: TGTGCCACCAGCAGAGACTCAGGGCGTTCAGATACGCAGTATTTT. This gives the protein CATSRDSGRSDTQYF. The V gene is TRBV15, the J gene TRBJ2-3, with D possibly TRBD1 on 5 matching bases. V was clipped by 0 bases and J by 4 bases, with 11 bases between them. This CDR3 is 15 amino acids long. Germline V lookup: CDR1 LNHNV, CDR2 YYDKDF (reference sequence).

This clonotype was recorded many times. The chain uses TRBV3-1 and TRBJ2-3, with 12 bases identical to TRBD2. CDR1 is LGHDT, CDR2 YNNKEL, per germline (reference sequence). V gave up 4 bases and J gave up 4 bases; unmatched junction bases: 3. The CDR3 sequence is 15 residues long. The CDR3, as DNA: TGTGCCAGCAGCCGGACTAGCGGGGAACCAGATACGCAGTATTTT. Translated, it gives CASSRTSGEPDTQYF.

Many counts were recorded for this clonotype. The rearrangement uses TRBV3-1 and TRBJ2-1; 7 nucleotides line up with TRBD2. This CDR3 is built from 15 residues. CDR1 and CDR2 (germline): LGHDT, YNNKEL (reference sequence). J gave up 4 bases and V 1 base, and 4 bases lay outside the gene matches. The CDR3 protein is CASSQGTSEYNEQFF. The DNA of the CDR3 is TGTGCCAGCAGCCAAGGCACTAGCGAGTACAATGAGCAGTTCTTC.

This clonotype was detected ten times or more. V is TRBV5-5 and J is TRBJ2-3; tentative D call: TRBD1 (6 bases). Germline loops: CDR1 SGHKS, CDR2 YYEKEE (reference sequence). The CDR3 is 14 amino acids. The germline V and J ends were trimmed by 10 bases and 0 bases, with 15 bases remaining between them. As DNA, the CDR3 is TGTGCCGGCTCAACAGGGCTCAGCACAGATACGCAGTATTTT. It is translated as CAGSTGLSTDTQYF.

The chain links TRBV7-3 to TRBJ2-5, with 11 positions matching TRBD1. Germline CDR1 reads SGHTA; CDR2 reads FQGTGA. J gave up 4 bases and V 6 bases, and 10 bases lay outside the gene matches. This CDR3 comprises 16 residues. CDR3 sequence: CASSSGQGAYGETQYF. As DNA, the CDR3 is TGTGCCAGCAGTTCTGGACAGGGGGCGTATGGAGAGACCCAGTACTTC.

This clonotype was recorded a few times. The chain is built from TRBV5-1 and TRBJ2-1; maybe TRBD1 (6 bases). Looked up from germline, CDR1 is SGHRS and CDR2 is YFSETQ. V was shortened by 4 bases and J by 1 base, with 12 bases between the two germline ends. This CDR3 spans 15 amino acids. CDR3 protein: CASSTRRGSYNEQFF. For the CDR3, the DNA is TGCGCCAGCAGCACCCGCAGGGGTTCCTACAATGAGCAGTTCTTC.

V usage is TRBV19 and J usage is TRBJ2-1, with 7 bases lining up with TRBD2. The CDR3 extends over 14 amino acids. V lost 4 bases, J lost 6 bases, and 6 bases stayed unmatched. Looked up from germline, CDR1 is LNHDA and CDR2 is SQIVND (reference sequence). The CDR3 sequence is CASSTQRGLNEQFF. CDR3 in DNA: TGTGCCAGTAGTACTCAGCGGGGCCTCAATGAGCAGTTCTTC.

This clonotype was observed many times. V usage is TRBV5-1 and J usage is TRBJ2-7, with 10 positions matching TRBD1. In germline, CDR1 is SGHRS, CDR2 YFSETQ. The V and J ends lost 1 base and 1 base, in that order; junction bases with no gene match: 8. The CDR3 is 17 amino acids. The CDR3 DNA reads as TGCGCCAGCAGCTTGATTCCCGGGACAGGGGTGTCCTACGAGCAGTACTTC. This codes for CASSLIPGTGVSYEQYF.

V gene TRBV7-2 combines with J gene TRBJ2-5, with unresolved D. The CDR3 sequence is 13 residues long. Per germline, CDR1 SGHTA and CDR2 FQGNSA. V dropped 5 bases and J dropped 3 bases, with 10 bases sitting between them. Written as DNA, the CDR3 is TGTGCCAGCAGCCCCGTAAATGAAGAGACCCAGTACTTC. Translation: CASSPVNEETQYF.

V and J are TRBV7-3 and TRBJ2-7; maybe TRBD1 (6 bases). V was pared by 5 bases and J by 6 bases, with 11 bases between. CDR3 length: 12 amino acids. Looked up from germline, CDR1 is SGHTA and CDR2 is FQGTGA. The CDR3 region has the DNA TGTGCCAGCAGCCCAGGGGTAGGCGAGCAGTACTTC. Its translation: CASSPGVGEQYF.

This clonotype was recorded many times. The rearrangement links TRBV5-1 to TRBJ1-1; D perhaps matches TRBD1 (5 bases). Trimming took off 4 bases at V and 1 base at J, with 14 bases between the two ends. Germline CDR1 is SGHRS and CDR2 is YFSETQ. This CDR3 comprises 15 residues. Here the CDR3 DNA reads TGCGCCAGCAGCACTGGACGGGGGGAGAACACTGAAGCTTTCTTT. As protein: CASSTGRGENTEAFF.

This clonotype has at least ten counts. The rearrangement links TRBV2 to TRBJ1-2, with no clear D. Trimming pared 1 base from V and 4 bases from J, leaving 10 bases between. This CDR3 has 14 amino acids. From germline, CDR1 is SNHLY and CDR2 FYNNEI. The CDR3 DNA sequence: TGTGCCAGCAGTGAAGGTGGAGGTTTCTATGGCTACACCTTC. Its translation is CASSEGGGFYGYTF.

J is TRBJ2-2 and V is TRBV7-3; 9 nucleotides agree with TRBD1. Germline V gives CDR1 SGHTA, CDR2 FQGTGA. The CDR3 spans 15 residues. The J segment lost 6 bases and the V segment lost 6 bases, leaving 8 bases of the junction unmatched. DNA of the CDR3: TGTGCCAGCAGTCCCCCGGGACAGGGACCCGGGGAGCTGTTTTTT. As protein: CASSPPGQGPGELFF.

This clonotype was detected many times. The chain combines TRBV12-3 or TRBV12-4 with TRBJ1-3, with 9 bases aligning to TRBD1. The length of the CDR3 is 16 residues. V gave up 6 bases and J gave up 0 bases; unmatched junction bases: 6. In DNA form, the CDR3 reads TGTGCCAGCAGGACCGGGACAGGGAACTCTGGAAACACCATATATTTT. Protein product: CASRTGTGNSGNTIYF.

Here the CDR3 reads CAWSAGVPGTGYTF. In nucleotides, the CDR3 is TGTGCCTGGTCGGCAGGGGTGCCTGGCACTGGCTACACCTTC. This sequence joins TRBV30 and TRBJ1-2, with a weak D call TRBD1 (6 bases). Germline assignment: CDR1 GTSNPN and CDR2 SVGIG (reference sequence). Trimming took off 5 bases at V and 7 bases at J, with 20 bases between the two ends. The CDR3 loop spans 14 amino acids.